The subject of this entry is one T cell receptor (beta chain). The antigen remains undetermined. Patients who underwent sequencing had shown CD8+CD57+ cell expansion by flow cytometry. A severe acquired aplastic anemia diagnosis applied to all patients. By the time of blood sampling, patients had still received no therapy. The entry originates in a study of CD8+CD57+ T cells in acquired aplastic anemia. Findings and limits, study-wide: Patients and controls were not found to differ significantly in CD8+ Simpson's diversity.

Per germline, CDR1 ENHRY and CDR2 SYGVKD. CDR3 length equals 12 residues. The V gene lost 8 bases and the J gene lost 3 bases, with 11 bases spanning the gap. Investigators profiled TCR beta VDJ and CDR3 from genomic DNA template. TCRdb itself ran the reads through MiXCR, one entry per CDR3 protein. This sample yields about 160,000 distinct CDR3 sequences, of which around 48% are seen a single time; less than 3% belongs to the top ten. The sequenced material came from sorted CD4+, CD8+, or CD8+CD57+ T cells (not recorded which) from PBMCs. This sequence originates from a human donor with aplastic anemia. This sequence joins TRBV10-3 and TRBJ2-7, with D possibly matching TRBD1 (5 bases). The CDR3, as DNA: TGTGCCATCGGGTTCAGGGACTACGAGCAGTACTTC. It codes for CAIGFRDYEQYF.